This T cell receptor beta chain is drawn from a study of beta chain features in type 1 diabetes. Study background: Patients were similar to healthy donors in age and gender (as well as in cell yields). Examination spanned around 110 million sorted cells from all samples.

This CDR3 contains 14 residues. The germline V gene has CDR1 SQVTM and CDR2 ANQGSEA. Trimming took 3 bases from V and 5 from J, leaving 16 bases between them. Study findings and constraints: Significant though moderate, a shortening of TCRB CDR3s appeared in all four CD4+ subsets of Type 1 diabetes patients.

Expressed TCRB transcripts were sequenced because the entire RNA isolate underwent reverse transcription. Profiled with immunoSEQ multiplex PCR; TCRdb holds only in-frame clones, not every one. Of roughly 730,000 clones in the sample, 13% were seen once. There are a few counts of this clone. Its antigen is as yet unknown. Heparinised blood was drawn once per donor, averaging roughly 120 mL. The TCR sequence derives from a man aged 18 to 35 with type 1 diabetes. The J gene is TRBJ1-2, the V gene TRBV29-1; D possibly corresponds to TRBD1 (5 bases). Sequences were obtained from naive CD4+ T cells from blood. The CDR3 region has the DNA TGCAGCGTTGAGGGGACCGCCCTGGGTTATGGCTACACCTTC. This gives the protein CSVEGTALGYGYTF.